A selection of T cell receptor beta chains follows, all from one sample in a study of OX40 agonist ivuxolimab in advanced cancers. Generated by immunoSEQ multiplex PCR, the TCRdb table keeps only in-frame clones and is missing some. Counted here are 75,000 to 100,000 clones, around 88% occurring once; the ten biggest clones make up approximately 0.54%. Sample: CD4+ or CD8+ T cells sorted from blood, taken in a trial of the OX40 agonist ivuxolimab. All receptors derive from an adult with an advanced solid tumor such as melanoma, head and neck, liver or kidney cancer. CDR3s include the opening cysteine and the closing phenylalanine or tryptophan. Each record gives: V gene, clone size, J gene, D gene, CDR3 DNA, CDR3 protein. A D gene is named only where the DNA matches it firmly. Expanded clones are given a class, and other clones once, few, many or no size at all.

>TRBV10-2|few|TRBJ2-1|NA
TGCGCCAGCACCCCTTCCCGGGGCGCCTACAATGAGCAGTTCTTC
CASTPSRGAYNEQFF
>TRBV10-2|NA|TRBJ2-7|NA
TGCGCCAGCCTCCGGGGGTGGGAGCAGTACTTC
CASLRGWEQYF
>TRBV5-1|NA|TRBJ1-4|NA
TGCGCCAGCAGCTCCAGGGGTGCGGGTGAAAAACTGTTTTTT
CASSSRGAGEKLFF
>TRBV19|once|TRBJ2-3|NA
TGTGCCAGTAGGAATAACAGGGCCGATACGCAGTATTTT
CASRNNRADTQYF
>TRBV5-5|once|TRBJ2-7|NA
TGTGCCAGCAGCCCCGGGGGCGGGGGTTACGAGCAGTACTTC
CASSPGGGGYEQYF
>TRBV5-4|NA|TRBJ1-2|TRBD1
TGTGCCAGCAGCTCGGGACAGGCCTACTATGGGACTCACGGCTACACCTTC
CASSSGQAYYGTHGYTF
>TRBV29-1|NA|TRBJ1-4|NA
TGCAGCGCCCGGGGGGCGGGAAATGAAAAACTGTTTTTT
CSARGAGNEKLFF
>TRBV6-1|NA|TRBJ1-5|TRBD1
TGTGCCAGCAGTGGGGACAGAGGACAGCCCCAGCATTTT
CASSGDRGQPQHF
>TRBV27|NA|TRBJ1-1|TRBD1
TGTGCCAGCAGCGACAGGGTGGGTAGTCAAAACACTGAAGCTTTCTTT
CASSDRVGSQNTEAFF
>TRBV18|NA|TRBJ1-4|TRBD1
TGTGCCAGCTCAAGGGGGCCGAAAGAAAAACTGTTTTTT
CASSRGPKEKLFF
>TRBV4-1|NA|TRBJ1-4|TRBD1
TGCGCCAGCAGCCACCCCGGACAGGGGGGTGAAAAACTGTTTTTT
CASSHPGQGGEKLFF
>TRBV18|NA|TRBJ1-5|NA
TGTGCCAGCTCCCCAGACCCAGTCAATCAGCCCCAGCATTTT
CASSPDPVNQPQHF
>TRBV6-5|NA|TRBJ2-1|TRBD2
TGTGCCAGCAGTTACGAGCGGGGCCGCAATGAGCAGTTCTTC
CASSYERGRNEQFF
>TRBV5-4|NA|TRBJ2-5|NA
TGTGCCAGCAGCTTGGGAAGGGGAGAGACCCAGTACTTC
CASSLGRGETQYF
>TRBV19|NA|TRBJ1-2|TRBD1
TGTGCCAGTAGTAAGGGACAGGGTCGCGGCTACACCTTC
CASSKGQGRGYTF
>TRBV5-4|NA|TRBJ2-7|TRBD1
TGTGCCAGCAGCACCGGACAGGCGCCCTACGAGCAGTACTTC
CASSTGQAPYEQYF
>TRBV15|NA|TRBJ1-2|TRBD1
TGTGCCACCAGCAGTGGGATCCGGACAGGGTACGGCTACACCTTC
CATSSGIRTGYGYTF